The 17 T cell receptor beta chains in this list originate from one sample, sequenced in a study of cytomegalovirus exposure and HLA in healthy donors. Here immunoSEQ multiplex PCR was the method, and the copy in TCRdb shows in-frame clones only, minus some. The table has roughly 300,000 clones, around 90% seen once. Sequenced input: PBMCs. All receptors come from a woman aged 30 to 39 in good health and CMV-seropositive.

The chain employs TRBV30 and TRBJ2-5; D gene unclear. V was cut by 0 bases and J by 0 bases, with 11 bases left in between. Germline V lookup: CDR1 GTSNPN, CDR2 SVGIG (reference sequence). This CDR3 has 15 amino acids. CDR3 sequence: CAWSVGHGHQETQYF. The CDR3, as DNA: TGTGCCTGGAGTGTAGGGCACGGTCACCAAGAGACCCAGTACTTC.

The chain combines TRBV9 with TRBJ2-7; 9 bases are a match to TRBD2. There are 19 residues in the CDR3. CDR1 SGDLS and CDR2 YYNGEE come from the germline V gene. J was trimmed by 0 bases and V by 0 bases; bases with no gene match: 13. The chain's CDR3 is CASSVGATVRGLASYEQYF. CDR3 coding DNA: TGTGCCAGCAGCGTAGGGGCTACTGTAAGGGGACTAGCCTCCTACGAGCAGTACTTC.

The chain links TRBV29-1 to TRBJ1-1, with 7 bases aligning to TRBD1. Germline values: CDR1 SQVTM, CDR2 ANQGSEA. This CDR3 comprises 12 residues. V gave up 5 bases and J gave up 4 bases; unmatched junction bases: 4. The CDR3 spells CSVQGGRTEAFF. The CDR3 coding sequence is TGCAGCGTTCAAGGGGGCCGCACTGAAGCTTTCTTT.

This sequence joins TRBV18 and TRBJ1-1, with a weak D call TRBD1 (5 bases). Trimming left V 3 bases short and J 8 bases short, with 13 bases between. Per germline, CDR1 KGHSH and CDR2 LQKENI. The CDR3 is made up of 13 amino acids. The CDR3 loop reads CASSPSDRTEAFF. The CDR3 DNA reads TGTGCCAGCTCACCTTCAGACAGAACAGAAGCTTTCTTT.

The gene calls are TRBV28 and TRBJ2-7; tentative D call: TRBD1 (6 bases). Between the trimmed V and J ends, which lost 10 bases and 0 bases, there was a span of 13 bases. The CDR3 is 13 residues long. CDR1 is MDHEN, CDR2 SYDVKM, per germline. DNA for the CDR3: TGTGCCACCTTAGGGGGTAGCTCCTACGAGCAGTACTTC. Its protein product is CATLGGSSYEQYF.

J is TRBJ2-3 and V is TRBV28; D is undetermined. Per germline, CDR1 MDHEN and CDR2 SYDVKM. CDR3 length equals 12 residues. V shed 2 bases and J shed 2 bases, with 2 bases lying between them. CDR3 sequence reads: CASSLNTDTQYF. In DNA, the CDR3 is TGTGCCAGCAGTTTAAACACAGATACGCAGTATTTT.

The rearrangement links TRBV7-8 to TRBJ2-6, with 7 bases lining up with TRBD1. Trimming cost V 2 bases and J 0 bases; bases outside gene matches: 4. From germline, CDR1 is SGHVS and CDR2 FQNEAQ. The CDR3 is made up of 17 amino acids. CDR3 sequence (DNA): TGTGCCAGCAGCTTACGACAGGGCCTCTCTGGGGCCAACGTCCTGACTTTC. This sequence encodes CASSLRQGLSGANVLTF.

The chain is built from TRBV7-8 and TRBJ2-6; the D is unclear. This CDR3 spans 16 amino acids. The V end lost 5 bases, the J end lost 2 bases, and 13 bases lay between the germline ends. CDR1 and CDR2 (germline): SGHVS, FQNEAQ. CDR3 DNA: TGTGCCAGCAGCCGCACTGGGTCAGCTGGGGCCAACGTCCTGACTTTC. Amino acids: CASSRTGSAGANVLTF.

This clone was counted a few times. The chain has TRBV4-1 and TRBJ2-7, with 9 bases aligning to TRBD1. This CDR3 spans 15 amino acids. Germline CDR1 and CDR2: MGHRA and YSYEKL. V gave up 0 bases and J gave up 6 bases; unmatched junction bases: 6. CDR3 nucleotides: TGCGCCAGCAGCCAAGAAGGGACAGGGCTCGGCGAGCAGTACTTC. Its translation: CASSQEGTGLGEQYF.

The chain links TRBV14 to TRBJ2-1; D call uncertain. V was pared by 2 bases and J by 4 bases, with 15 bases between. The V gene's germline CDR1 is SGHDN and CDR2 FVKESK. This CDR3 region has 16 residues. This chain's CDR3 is CASSQFTSQAYNEQFF. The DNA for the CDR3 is TGTGCCAGCAGCCAATTTACCTCCCAGGCATACAATGAGCAGTTCTTC.

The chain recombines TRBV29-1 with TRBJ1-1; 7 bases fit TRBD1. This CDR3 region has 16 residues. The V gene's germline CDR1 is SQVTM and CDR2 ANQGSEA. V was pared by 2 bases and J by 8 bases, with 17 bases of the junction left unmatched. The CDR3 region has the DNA TGCAGCGTTGAACCCCTAACTACAGGGGCCCAGGGAGAAGCTTTCTTT. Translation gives CSVEPLTTGAQGEAFF.

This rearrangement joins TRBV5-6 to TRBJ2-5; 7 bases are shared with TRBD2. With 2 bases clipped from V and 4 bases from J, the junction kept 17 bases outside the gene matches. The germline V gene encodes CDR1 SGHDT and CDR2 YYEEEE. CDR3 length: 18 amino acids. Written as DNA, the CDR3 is TGTGCCAGCAGCTTCGGCCCCAAGTGGCGGGAGTGGGGAGAGACCCAGTACTTC. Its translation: CASSFGPKWREWGETQYF.

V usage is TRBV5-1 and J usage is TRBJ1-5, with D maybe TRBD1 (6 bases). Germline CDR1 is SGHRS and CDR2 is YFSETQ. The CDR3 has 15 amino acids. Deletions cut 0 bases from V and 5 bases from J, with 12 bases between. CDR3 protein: CASSLVPGAYQPQHF. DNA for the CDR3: TGCGCCAGCAGCTTGGTGCCAGGGGCGTATCAGCCCCAGCATTTT.

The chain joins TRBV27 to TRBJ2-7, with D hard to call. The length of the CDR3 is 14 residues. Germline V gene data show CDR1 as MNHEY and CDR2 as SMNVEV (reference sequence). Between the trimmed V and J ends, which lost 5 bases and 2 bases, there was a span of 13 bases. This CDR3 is CASSLVAFTYEQYF. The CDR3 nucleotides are TGTGCCAGCAGTCTAGTTGCGTTTACCTACGAGCAGTACTTC.

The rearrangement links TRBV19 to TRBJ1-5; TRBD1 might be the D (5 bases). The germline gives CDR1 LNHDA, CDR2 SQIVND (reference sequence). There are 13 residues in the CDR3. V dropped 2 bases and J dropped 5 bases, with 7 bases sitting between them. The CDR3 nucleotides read TGTGCCAGTAGTATACAGGGAGATCAGCCCCAGCATTTT. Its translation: CASSIQGDQPQHF.

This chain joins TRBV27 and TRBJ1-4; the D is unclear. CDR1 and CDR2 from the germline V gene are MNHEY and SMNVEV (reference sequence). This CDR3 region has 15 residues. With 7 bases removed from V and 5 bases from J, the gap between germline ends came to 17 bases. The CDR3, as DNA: TGTGCCAGCACCACGAGACGGAATCTAAATGAAAAACTGTTTTTT. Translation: CASTTRRNLNEKLFF.

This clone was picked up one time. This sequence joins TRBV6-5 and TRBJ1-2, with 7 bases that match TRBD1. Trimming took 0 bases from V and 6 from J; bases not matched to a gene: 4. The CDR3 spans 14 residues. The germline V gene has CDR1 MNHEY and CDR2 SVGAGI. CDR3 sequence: CASSYSTGIDGYTF. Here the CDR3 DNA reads TGTGCCAGCAGTTACTCGACAGGGATCGATGGCTACACCTTC.